This T cell receptor (beta chain) was identified in a study of blood T cell repertoires in COVID-19. On the study more broadly: Acute-phase and convalescent COVID-19 samples originated in the United States, Italy and Spain. T cells, B-cell-depleted T cells, or PBMCs provided the cDNA or gDNA that served as material.

Germline-derived CDR1 and CDR2 are SGHAT and FQNNGV. The CDR3 has 15 amino acids. Trimming removed 2 bases at V and 5 bases at J, with 13 bases between. TCRdb keeps only in-frame clones here, not all; method: immunoSEQ multiplex PCR. The table shows 150,000 to 200,000 clones, with 84% occurring only once. The source of this sequence is a woman aged 80 or older with COVID-19, enrolled during active disease. Sequencing used peripheral blood. The rearrangement uses TRBV11-2 and TRBJ1-5; D unresolved. The CDR3 bases are TGTGCCAGCAGCTTATACCGGGGAATGGATCAGCCCCAGCATTTT. This encodes CASSLYRGMDQPQHF.